The TCR beta chain under discussion was sequenced for a study of neurological immune-mediated disorders. This clonotype has ten or more counts. The target antigen is unknown. Regarding the study as a whole: Among expanded clones, no CDR3 amino acid sequences were shared across subjects, a pattern suggesting private repertoires in all groups.

Blood bank volunteers in Maryland, USA, served as healthy controls. Unsorted libraries came from 2 million PBMCs stored at -80 °C. 5'RACE generated cDNA with 10-nucleotide random UMIs. TCRdb re-called the 5' RACE reads with MiXCR, one entry per CDR3 protein. The sample holds roughly 80,000 distinct CDR3 sequences, 17% seen once. This TCR was recovered from a woman aged 40 to 55 in good health. Sequenced input: PBMCs.

This chain's CDR3 is CSAGRTGASEQYV. As DNA, the CDR3 is TGCAGTGCCGGGAGGACAGGGGCGAGCGAGCAGTACGTC. The chain joins TRBV20-1 to TRBJ2-7; 9 bases line up with TRBD1. Germline CDR1 reads DFQATT; CDR2 reads SNEGSKA (reference sequence). V shed 6 bases, J shed 6 bases, and the junction held 9 bases outside the gene matches. This CDR3 has 13 residues.